Following are 27 T cell receptor beta chains from one sample sequenced in a study of blood T cell repertoires in COVID-19. Here immunoSEQ multiplex PCR was the method, and the copy in TCRdb shows in-frame clones only, minus some. This sample has a few hundred thousand clones, with roughly 85% found just once. The specimen sequenced was PBMCs or T cells enriched from blood (not recorded which). The receptors originated from a woman aged 25 to 39 who had recovered from COVID-19.

This chain joins TRBV9 and TRBJ2-1; 7 bases agree with TRBD1. This CDR3 is built from 15 residues. After removal of 3 bases from V and 5 bases from J, the junction contained 8 bases not matched to a gene. The germline CDR1 and CDR2 sequences are SGDLS and YYNGEE. CDR3 sequence (DNA): TGTGCCAGCAGCGCCTCTTACAGGGGAAACAATGAGCAGTTCTTC. As protein: CASSASYRGNNEQFF. Drawing the rest from reference TRBV9 and TRBJ2-1, the complete variable domain is DSGVTQTPKHLITATGQRVTLRCSPRSGDLSVYWYQQSLDQGLQFLIQYYNGEERAKGNILERFSAQQFPDLHSELNLSSLELGDSALYFCASSASYRGNNEQFFGPGTRLTVL.

The V call is TRBV5-8, the J call TRBJ1-5; D not certain. Trimming removed 4 bases at V and 4 bases at J, with 3 bases between. Germline CDR1 reads SGHTS; CDR2 reads YDEGEE. This CDR3 contains 11 residues. The CDR3 DNA follows: TGTGCCAGCAGCCCTAATCAGCCCCAGCATTTT. Amino acids: CASSPNQPQHF.

The chain combines TRBV6-5 with TRBJ1-2, with TRBD1 matching over 7 bases. This CDR3 contains 16 residues. Trimming at V came to 2 bases and at J to 8 bases, leaving 14 bases not matched to a gene. Germline CDR1 reads MNHEY; CDR2 reads SVGAGI. CDR3: CASSYNAFDRVGGYTF. DNA of the CDR3: TGTGCCAGCAGTTACAATGCTTTCGACAGGGTAGGAGGCTACACCTTC.

The rearrangement joins TRBV28 to TRBJ1-2; 10 nucleotides agree with TRBD1. V was pared by 7 bases and J by 4 bases, with 18 bases of the junction left unmatched. There are 18 residues in the CDR3. Germline CDR1 and CDR2: MDHEN and SYDVKM. The CDR3 DNA sequence: TGTGCCAGCACTTTGGACCCGGAAGAAGGACAGGGGGGCTATGGCTACACCTTC. Protein sequence: CASTLDPEEGQGGYGYTF.

This sequence joins TRBV12-3 or TRBV12-4 and TRBJ1-5; 7 bases map to TRBD1. J gave up 5 bases and V 6 bases, and 4 bases lay outside the gene matches. CDR3 length: 13 residues. CDR3 nucleotide sequence: TGTGCCAGCAGAACCGGACAGGATCAGCCCCAGCATTTT. As protein: CASRTGQDQPQHF.

J is TRBJ1-6 and V is TRBV2; no reliable D call. The CDR3 has 15 amino acids. Germline values: CDR1 SNHLY, CDR2 FYNNEI. V was pared by 6 bases and J by 7 bases, with 16 bases between. CDR3 amino acids: CASSLGGPKNSPLHF. The CDR3 DNA sequence: TGTGCCAGCAGCCTCGGTGGGCCCAAAAATTCACCCCTCCACTTT.

A single count supports this clone. The chain employs TRBV30 and TRBJ1-1; TRBD1 matches at 7 bases. Germline trimming cut 4 bases from V and 1 base from J; bases unmatched to any gene: 6. The CDR3 totals 14 residues. Germline V lookup: CDR1 GTSNPN, CDR2 SVGIG (reference sequence). The CDR3 DNA reads as TGTGCCTGGAATACAGGGGTCGGGAACACTGAAGCTTTCTTT. It yields the protein CAWNTGVGNTEAFF.

The CDR3 spells CASRITDRPYSSYEQYF. Here the CDR3 DNA reads TGTGCCAGCCGCATAACCGACAGGCCTTATAGCTCCTACGAGCAGTACTTC. J is TRBJ2-7 and V is TRBV11-2, with D possibly being TRBD1 (6 bases). The germline V gene encodes CDR1 SGHAT and CDR2 FQNNGV. V was clipped by 8 bases and J by 0 bases, with 23 bases between them. This CDR3 has 17 amino acids.

The V and J genes are TRBV27 and TRBJ1-6; D is possibly TRBD1 (5 bases). The CDR3 totals 15 residues. In germline, CDR1 is MNHEY, CDR2 SMNVEV (reference sequence). Trimming took 4 bases from V and 10 from J, leaving 17 bases between them. The CDR3 loop is CASSSFSGVHSPLHF. DNA of the CDR3: TGTGCCAGCAGTTCATTCTCGGGGGTCCACTCACCCCTCCACTTT.

The chain couples TRBV14 to TRBJ2-7; D may be TRBD2 (6 bases). Germline assignment: CDR1 SGHDN and CDR2 FVKESK. Trimming pared 4 bases from V and 1 base from J, leaving 14 bases between. This CDR3 region has 15 residues. CDR3 DNA sequence: TGTGCCAGCAGCCGGTCGCGCGGGACGTCCTACGAGCAGTACTTC. This codes for CASSRSRGTSYEQYF.

V usage is TRBV7-8 and J usage is TRBJ2-3, with 11 positions matching TRBD2. CDR1 and CDR2 (germline): SGHVS, FQNEAQ. The CDR3 length is 15 residues. Unmatched junction bases numbered 3, after V lost 5 bases and J lost 2 bases. CDR3 residues: CASSETSGVTDTQYF. CDR3 nucleotides: TGTGCCAGCAGCGAGACTAGCGGGGTCACAGATACGCAGTATTTT.

The V gene is TRBV5-6, the J gene TRBJ2-1; TRBD2 agrees at 9 bases. The CDR3 runs 15 residues. J lost 3 bases, V lost 4 bases, and 5 bases had no gene match. Germline CDR1 and CDR2: SGHDT and YYEEEE. CDR3 DNA: TGTGCCAGCAGCCATCTAGCGGGGCACTACAATGAGCAGTTCTTC. Its translation is CASSHLAGHYNEQFF.

The chain links TRBV5-4 to TRBJ2-3; possibly TRBD1 for D (8 bases). V lost 4 bases and J 2 bases, leaving 11 bases between the germline ends. Germline CDR1 is SGHNT and CDR2 is YYREEE (reference sequence). The length of the CDR3 is 14 residues. The CDR3 bases are TGTGCCAGCAGCACAGGGGGGGACACAGATACGCAGTATTTT. Protein sequence: CASSTGGDTDTQYF.

There are a few counts of this clone. The chain carries TRBV6-4 and TRBJ2-1; D may be TRBD1 (5 bases). The CDR3 is made up of 15 amino acids. Trimming cost V 0 bases and J 5 bases, with 11 bases left between them. Germline V gene data show CDR1 as MRHNA and CDR2 as SNTAGT. The CDR3 DNA reads TGTGCCAGCAGTGACTCCTGGGGCCGGGACAATGAGCAGTTCTTC. Translating gives CASSDSWGRDNEQFF.

The rearrangement links TRBV7-9 to TRBJ1-3; TRBD1 matches 8 bases. Germline V gene lookup returns CDR1 SEHNR and CDR2 FQNEAQ (reference sequence). The length of the CDR3 is 16 residues. With V trimmed by 6 bases and J by 0 bases, 7 bases remained unmatched. As DNA, the CDR3 is TGTGCCAGCAGGGCCACGGACAGGGCCTCTGGAAACACCATATATTTT. This sequence encodes CASRATDRASGNTIYF.

The chain carries TRBV5-1 and TRBJ1-4, with D possibly TRBD1 on 5 matching bases. The CDR3 has 14 residues. Trimming left V 4 bases short and J 4 bases short, with 11 bases between. CDR1 is SGHRS, CDR2 YFSETQ, per germline. CDR3 sequence (DNA): TGCGCCAGCAGCCGGAGGGGCAGTAATGAAAAACTGTTTTTT. Its protein is CASSRRGSNEKLFF.

The V and J genes are TRBV7-9 and TRBJ1-4; TRBD1 matches at 8 bases. The V and J ends lost 1 base and 4 bases, in that order; junction bases with no gene match: 5. Germline loops: CDR1 SEHNR, CDR2 FQNEAQ (reference sequence). This CDR3 has 16 amino acids. The CDR3 bases are TGTGCCAGCAGCTTAGGGAGACAGGGGATTAATGAAAAACTGTTTTTT. It specifies CASSLGRQGINEKLFF.

The genes are TRBV18 and TRBJ1-4; no firm D call. Germline V CDR1 and CDR2: KGHSH, LQKENI. The CDR3 runs to 15 residues. The V end lost 6 bases, the J end lost 10 bases, and 21 bases lay between the germline ends. CDR3: CASSLFTPLDGKLFF. The CDR3 nucleotides read TGTGCCAGCTCTCTTTTTACACCCCTTGATGGAAAACTGTTTTTT.

The V and J genes are TRBV5-1 and TRBJ2-1, with 9 bases matching TRBD1. The CDR3 length is 16 residues. Germline loops: CDR1 SGHRS, CDR2 YFSETQ. J was trimmed by 2 bases and V by 0 bases; bases with no gene match: 3. The CDR3 here is CASSLAGQGPYNEQFF. As DNA, the CDR3 is TGCGCCAGCAGCTTGGCCGGACAGGGGCCCTACAATGAGCAGTTCTTC.

V usage is TRBV3-1 (or the pseudogene TRBV3-2) and J usage is TRBJ1-4; D is undetermined. Per the germline V gene, CDR1 is LGHDT and CDR2 is YNNKEL (reference sequence). Trimming cost V 6 bases and J 6 bases, with 11 bases left between them. The CDR3 sequence is 13 residues long. CDR3 sequence: CASRLYADEKLFF. The CDR3 DNA follows: TGTGCCAGCAGGTTATATGCGGATGAAAAACTGTTTTTT.

This chain uses TRBV9 with TRBJ2-1, with 7 bases aligning to TRBD2. CDR3 size: 15 residues. CDR1 SGDLS and CDR2 YYNGEE come from the germline V gene. V was clipped by 0 bases and J by 5 bases; unmatched bases: 5. This CDR3 reads CASSVGGDYHNEQFF. In DNA form, the CDR3 reads TGTGCCAGCAGCGTAGGCGGGGACTACCACAATGAGCAGTTCTTC.

The V call is TRBV6-1, the J call TRBJ1-1, with 7 bases matching TRBD1. CDR1 is MNHNS, CDR2 SASEGT, per germline. Germline trimming cut 0 bases from V and 1 base from J; bases unmatched to any gene: 2. The CDR3 totals 15 residues. CDR3 bases: TGTGCCAGCAGTGAAGCGGGACAGAAGAACACTGAAGCTTTCTTT. Translation: CASSEAGQKNTEAFF.

The V gene is TRBV15, the J gene TRBJ1-2; the match to TRBD1 covers 11 bases. Losses at the gene ends were 0 bases for V and 3 bases for J; bases not matched to a gene: 6. This CDR3 comprises 17 residues. Germline-derived CDR1 and CDR2 are LNHNV and YYDKDF (reference sequence). CDR3 protein: CATSRDFRDRGDYGYTF. The CDR3 nucleotides read TGTGCCACCAGCAGAGATTTTAGGGACAGGGGGGACTATGGCTACACCTTC.

This clone has only one observation. The chain combines TRBV9 with TRBJ2-7; 8 bases agree with TRBD2. CDR1 and CDR2 from the germline V gene are SGDLS and YYNGEE. CDR3 length equals 15 residues. The V and J ends lost 0 bases and 3 bases, in that order; junction bases with no gene match: 5. The CDR3 loop is CASSVGAGEVYEQYF. The DNA of the CDR3 is TGTGCCAGCAGCGTAGGAGCGGGAGAAGTCTACGAGCAGTACTTC.

There are a few counts of this clone. The CDR3 sequence: CASSYYQVRPYEQYF. DNA for the CDR3: TGTGCCAGCAGTTACTACCAGGTCCGACCCTACGAGCAGTACTTC. This chain joins TRBV6-5 and TRBJ2-7; D is ambiguous. CDR3 size: 15 residues. Deletions cut 1 base from V and 2 bases from J, with 12 bases between. Germline-derived CDR1 and CDR2 are MNHEY and SVGAGI.

The chain has TRBV5-6 and TRBJ2-2, with 8 bases aligning to TRBD1. There are 16 residues in the CDR3. The trim removed 4 bases at V and 3 bases at J, leaving 8 bases unmatched. The germline CDR1 and CDR2 sequences are SGHDT and YYEEEE. The CDR3 bases are TGTGCCAGCAGCCCAGCAGGGGGCGCTTACACCGGGGAGCTGTTTTTT. Encoded protein: CASSPAGGAYTGELFF.

This clone was counted a few times. The genes are TRBV28 and TRBJ1-4; unclear D gene. The CDR3 loop spans 13 amino acids. Germline-derived CDR1 and CDR2 are MDHEN and SYDVKM. Trimming pared 5 bases from V and 5 bases from J, leaving 9 bases between. The CDR3: CASSAAENEKLFF. In DNA, the CDR3 is TGTGCCAGCAGTGCGGCTGAGAATGAAAAACTGTTTTTT.